This T cell receptor beta chain was recovered during a study of T-cell memory formation after mild COVID-19. The overall study: TCR clusters were largely donor specific. The study, taken as a whole, reports: Clones contracting over day 15 to 85 were CD4/CD8 balanced, with later expanders leaning CD4+. There were some responding clones in pre-infection memory, which suggested that cross-reactive memory had joined. The CD4+ clones that contracted clustered mainly within CM and EM, and the CD8+ clones concentrated in EMRA.

Regarding this clonotype: Its antigen is currently unknown.

TCRdb itself ran the 5' RACE reads through MiXCR, one entry per CDR3 protein. Of over 150,000 distinct CDR3 sequences in the sample, over 20% were seen once. This receptor was taken from an adult woman who had mild COVID-19 (a few samples of this study predate the infection). Cell type and time point are not known. The sequenced sample consisted of PBMCs or a T cell subset sorted from them (not recorded which).

CDR3 region: CASSQEEGMNTEAFF. The CDR3 DNA reads as TGTGCCAGCAGCCAAGAGGAGGGCATGAACACTGAAGCTTTCTTT. V and J are TRBV4-2 and TRBJ1-1; D remains ambiguous. V lost 0 bases and J lost 0, with 8 bases in between. The germline V gene encodes CDR1 LGHNA and CDR2 YNFKEQ. The CDR3 length is 15 residues.